These 14 T cell receptor beta chains were all obtained from the same sample, sequenced in a study of regulatory T cells in long-lasting Graves disease. Time point noted: persistent/refractory GD, antithyroid drugs over 5 years with positive TRAb. Scientists built the TCR library using RNA that was extracted from PBMCs. Building the TCR beta libraries relied on iRepertoire HTBI primers, and CDR3 regions underwent Arm-PCR. TCRdb recomputed calls from the multiplex PCR reads with MiXCR, one row per CDR3 protein. The table includes 400,000 to 450,000 distinct CDR3 sequences, 23% detected once. The specimen comprised peripheral blood mononuclear cells (PBMCs), sampled when the disease was refractory, from a patient treated with antithyroid drugs. The source of these receptors is a female donor with Graves disease.

The genes are TRBV7-2 and TRBJ2-1, with 9 bases lining up with TRBD1. This CDR3 comprises 15 residues. Trimming took 0 bases from V and 8 from J; bases not matched to a gene: 5. Germline loops: CDR1 SGHTA, CDR2 FQGNSA. The CDR3 nucleotides are TGTGCCAGCAGCTTAGCCGGACAGGGGACAGATGAGCAGTTCTTC. It yields the protein CASSLAGQGTDEQFF.

This clonotype was seen only a few times. The J gene is TRBJ2-5, the V gene TRBV30; possible D gene TRBD2, 5 bases. Trimming removed 5 bases from V and 5 bases from J, with 24 bases in between. Germline-derived CDR1 and CDR2 are GTSNPN and SVGIG (reference sequence). The CDR3 runs 16 residues. The CDR3: CAWSRLASRLRETQYF. The CDR3 DNA follows: TGTGCCTGGTCCCGCCTTGCTAGCCGACTCAGGGAGACCCAGTACTTC.

This rearrangement joins TRBV3-1 to TRBJ1-6; possible D gene TRBD1, 6 bases. V lost 7 bases, J lost 7 bases, and 14 bases lay in between. The length of the CDR3 is 14 residues. Per germline, CDR1 LGHDT and CDR2 YNNKEL (reference sequence). CDR3 DNA sequence: TGTGCCAGCACCAGACTGGGGGCAAATTCACCCCTCCACTTT. Residues: CASTRLGANSPLHF.

This clonotype occurred many times. The chain employs TRBV27 and TRBJ1-2; 7 nucleotides match TRBD1. V trimming: 5 bases; J trimming: 0 bases; junction bases outside the gene matches: 6. From germline, CDR1 is MNHEY and CDR2 SMNVEV (reference sequence). The CDR3 has 15 amino acids. Here the CDR3 DNA reads TGTGCCAGCAGTCCCACGGGGACAGCTAACTATGGCTACACCTTC. Amino acids: CASSPTGTANYGYTF.

The chain uses TRBV6-1 and TRBJ1-6; D is perhaps TRBD1 (6 bases). The V and J ends lost 6 bases and 5 bases respectively, with 11 bases between them. The CDR3 sequence is 14 residues long. Germline V gives CDR1 MNHNS, CDR2 SASEGT. CDR3 in DNA: TGTGCCAGCAGGGCGACAGGCCATAATTCACCCCTCCACTTT. It translates to CASRATGHNSPLHF.

The chain carries TRBV7-3 and TRBJ2-3, with TRBD2 identical over 10 bases. The CDR3 loop spans 16 amino acids. Germline V gene sequence: CDR1 SGHTA, CDR2 FQGTGA. The J segment lost 3 bases and the V segment lost 2 bases, leaving 5 bases of the junction unmatched. CDR3 sequence reads: CASSLGAGGPTDTQYF. DNA for the CDR3: TGTGCCAGCAGCTTAGGAGCGGGAGGGCCGACAGATACGCAGTATTTT.

This clonotype was observed a few times. The gene calls are TRBV7-8 and TRBJ1-1; D call uncertain. Per germline, CDR1 SGHVS and CDR2 FQNEAQ. The CDR3 runs 15 residues. V shed 5 bases and J shed 3 bases, with 16 bases lying between them. The CDR3, as DNA: TGTGCCAGCAGCCGGTCGAGTGTCGTAGACACTGAAGCTTTCTTT. Protein product: CASSRSSVVDTEAFF.

This clonotype has ten or more counts. A junction end diverges from the germline sequence, so it may reflect a read error. The chain has TRBV2 and TRBJ2-4; no firm D call. The germline gives CDR1 SNHLY, CDR2 FYNNEI. This CDR3 contains 13 residues. In DNA, the CDR3 is TGTGCCAGCGGTGAACGAGCCAAAAACATTCAGTACTTC. Amino acid sequence: CASGERAKNIQYF.

The chain links TRBV15 to TRBJ2-1; 11 bases are a match to TRBD1. With V trimmed by 5 bases and J by 9 bases, 15 bases remained unmatched. Germline V gives CDR1 LNHNV, CDR2 YYDKDF (reference sequence). The CDR3 length is 17 residues. DNA for the CDR3: TGTGCCACCAGCGACCCCGCCGGGACAGGGGGGTTCGGTGAGCAGTTCTTC. It encodes CATSDPAGTGGFGEQFF. Based on the CDR3 plus reference TRBV15 and TRBJ2-1, the full variable domain is DAMVIQNPRYQVTQFGKPVTLSCSQTLNHNVMYWYQQKSSQAPKLLFHYYDKDFNNEADTPDNFQSRRPNTSFCFLDIRSPGLGDTAMYLCATSDPAGTGGFGEQFFGPGTRLTVL.

This clonotype was observed a handful of times. Written as DNA, the CDR3 is TGTGCCAGCAGTGAAGTATCAGCGGGGAACTACGAGCAGTACTTC. Translation: CASSEVSAGNYEQYF. The V gene is TRBV6-1, the J gene TRBJ2-7; 7 nucleotides align to TRBD2. With V trimmed by 1 base and J by 3 bases, 6 bases remained unmatched. The CDR3 has 15 amino acids. Per germline, CDR1 MNHNS and CDR2 SASEGT.

V usage is TRBV7-9 and J usage is TRBJ2-7, with 8 positions matching TRBD2. V lost 5 bases, J lost 5 bases, and 5 bases stayed unmatched. Germline CDR1 is SEHNR and CDR2 is FQNEAQ (reference sequence). The CDR3 has 13 amino acids. CDR3 region: CASSLGLANEQYF. In DNA form, the CDR3 reads TGTGCCAGCAGCCTCGGACTAGCAAACGAGCAGTACTTC.

The chain employs TRBV7-2 and TRBJ2-2; 13 bases fit TRBD2. CDR1 and CDR2 (germline): SGHTA, FQGNSA. CDR3 length: 16 amino acids. The V segment lost 5 bases and the J segment 5 bases; nucleotides outside the gene matches: 5. This CDR3 reads CASSLGTSGKTGELFF. In DNA form, the CDR3 reads TGTGCCAGCAGCCTAGGGACTAGCGGGAAGACCGGGGAGCTGTTTTTT.

The chain couples TRBV6-9 to TRBJ2-1; 8 bases line up with TRBD2. The CDR3 has 18 residues. Germline trimming cut 2 bases from V and 4 bases from J; bases unmatched to any gene: 13. Germline V CDR1 and CDR2: MNHGY, SVAAGI. CDR3 in amino acids: CASSYLAGGRPAYNEQFF. DNA for the CDR3: TGTGCCAGCAGTTATCTCGCGGGAGGTAGGCCTGCTTACAATGAGCAGTTCTTC.

This clonotype was detected a few times. The genes are TRBV2 and TRBJ2-7; 10 bases line up with TRBD2. Germline CDR1 is SNHLY and CDR2 is FYNNEI. The V and J ends lost 6 bases and 7 bases, in that order; junction bases with no gene match: 12. The CDR3 covers 15 residues. The CDR3 loop is CASSLVRLAGEEQYF. DNA of the CDR3: TGTGCCAGCAGCTTGGTTAGGCTAGCGGGAGAAGAGCAGTACTTC. Full variable domain (missing parts from reference TRBV2 and TRBJ2-7): EPEVTQTPSHQVTQMGQEVILRCVPISNHLYFYWYRQILGQKVEFLVSFYNNEISEKSEIFDDQFSVERPDGSNFTLKIRSTKLEDSAMYFCASSLVRLAGEEQYFGPGTRLTVT.